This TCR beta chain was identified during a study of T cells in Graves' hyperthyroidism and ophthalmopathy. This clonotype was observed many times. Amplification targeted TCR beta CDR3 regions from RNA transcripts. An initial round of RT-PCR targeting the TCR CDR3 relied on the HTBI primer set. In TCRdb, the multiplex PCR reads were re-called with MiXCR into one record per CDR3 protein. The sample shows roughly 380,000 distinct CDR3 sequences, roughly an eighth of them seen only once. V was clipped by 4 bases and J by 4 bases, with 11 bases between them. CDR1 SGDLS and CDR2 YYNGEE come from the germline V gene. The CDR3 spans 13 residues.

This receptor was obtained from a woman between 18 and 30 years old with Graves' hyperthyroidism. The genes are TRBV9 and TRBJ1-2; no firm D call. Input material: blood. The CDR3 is CASSRGPGYGYTF. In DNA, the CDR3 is TGTGCCAGCAGCAGAGGCCCTGGCTATGGCTACACCTTC.